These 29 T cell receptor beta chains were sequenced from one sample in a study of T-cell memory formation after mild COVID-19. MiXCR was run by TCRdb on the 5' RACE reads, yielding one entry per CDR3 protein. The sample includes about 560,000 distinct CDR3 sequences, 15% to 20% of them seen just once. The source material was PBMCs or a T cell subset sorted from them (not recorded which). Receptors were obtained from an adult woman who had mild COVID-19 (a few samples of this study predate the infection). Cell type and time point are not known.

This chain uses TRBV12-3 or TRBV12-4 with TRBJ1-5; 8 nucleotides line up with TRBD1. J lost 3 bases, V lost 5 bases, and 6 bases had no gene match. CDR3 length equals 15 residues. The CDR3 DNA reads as TGTGCCAGCAGTATCCGGACAGGGCCCAATCAGCCCCAGCATTTT. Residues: CASSIRTGPNQPQHF.

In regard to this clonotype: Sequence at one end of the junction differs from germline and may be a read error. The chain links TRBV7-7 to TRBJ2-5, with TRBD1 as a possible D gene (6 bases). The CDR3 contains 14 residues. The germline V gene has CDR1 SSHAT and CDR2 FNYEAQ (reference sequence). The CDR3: CASSPSTGLETQYF. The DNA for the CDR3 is TGTGCTAGCAGCCCATCCACAGGGTTGGAGACCCAGTACTTC.

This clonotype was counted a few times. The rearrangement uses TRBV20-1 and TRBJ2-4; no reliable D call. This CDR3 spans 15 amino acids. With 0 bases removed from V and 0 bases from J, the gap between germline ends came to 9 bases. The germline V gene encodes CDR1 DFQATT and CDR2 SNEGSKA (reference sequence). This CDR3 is CSARDRRLAKNIQYF. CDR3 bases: TGCAGTGCTAGAGATCGCCGGTTAGCCAAAAACATTCAGTACTTC.

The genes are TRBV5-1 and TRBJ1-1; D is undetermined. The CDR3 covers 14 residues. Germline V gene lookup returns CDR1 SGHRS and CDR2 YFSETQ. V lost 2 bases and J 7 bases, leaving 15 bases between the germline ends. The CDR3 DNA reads TGCGCCAGCAGCTTACAGCCATTTTCTTATGAAGCTTTCTTT. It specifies CASSLQPFSYEAFF.

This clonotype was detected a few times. CDR3 in amino acids: CSVTLGDTQYF. Written as DNA, the CDR3 is TGCAGCGTTACCCTGGGAGATACGCAGTATTTT. The chain combines TRBV29-1 with TRBJ2-3; D unresolved. From germline, CDR1 is SQVTM and CDR2 ANQGSEA. V was trimmed by 5 bases and J by 5 bases, leaving 8 bases between them. The CDR3 has 11 amino acids.

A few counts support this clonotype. CDR3 protein: CASSVEGQGTDTQYF. The CDR3 DNA reads as TGTGCCAGCAGCGTAGAAGGACAGGGCACAGATACGCAGTATTTT. The chain couples TRBV9 to TRBJ2-3; 7 bases match TRBD1. Germline lookup yields CDR1 SGDLS and CDR2 YYNGEE. V dropped 0 bases and J dropped 1; count of bases not matched to a gene: 2. The CDR3 runs 15 residues.

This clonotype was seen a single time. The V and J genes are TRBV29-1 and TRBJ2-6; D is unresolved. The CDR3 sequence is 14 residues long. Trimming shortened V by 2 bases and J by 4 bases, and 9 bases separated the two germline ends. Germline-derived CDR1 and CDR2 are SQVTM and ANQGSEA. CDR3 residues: CSVETSLGANVLTF. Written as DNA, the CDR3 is TGCAGCGTTGAAACCTCACTGGGGGCCAACGTCCTGACTTTC. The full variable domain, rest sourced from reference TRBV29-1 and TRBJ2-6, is SAVISQKPSRDICQRGTSLTIQCQVDSQVTMMFWYRQQPGQSLTLIATANQGSEATYESGFVIDKFPISRPNLTFSTLTVSNMSPEDSSIYLCSVETSLGANVLTFGAGSRLTVL.

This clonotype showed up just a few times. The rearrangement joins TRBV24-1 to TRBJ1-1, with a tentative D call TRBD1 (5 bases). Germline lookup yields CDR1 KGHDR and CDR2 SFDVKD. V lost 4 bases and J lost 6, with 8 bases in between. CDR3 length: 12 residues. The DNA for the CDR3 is TGTGCCACCAGTGACGAGGGGTCTGAAGCTTTCTTT. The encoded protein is CATSDEGSEAFF.

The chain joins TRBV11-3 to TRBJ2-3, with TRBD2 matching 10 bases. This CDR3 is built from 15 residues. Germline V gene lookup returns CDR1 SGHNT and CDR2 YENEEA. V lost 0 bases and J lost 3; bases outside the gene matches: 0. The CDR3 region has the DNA TGTGCCAGCAGCTTAGAGGGACTAGCGACAGATACGCAGTATTTT. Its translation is CASSLEGLATDTQYF.

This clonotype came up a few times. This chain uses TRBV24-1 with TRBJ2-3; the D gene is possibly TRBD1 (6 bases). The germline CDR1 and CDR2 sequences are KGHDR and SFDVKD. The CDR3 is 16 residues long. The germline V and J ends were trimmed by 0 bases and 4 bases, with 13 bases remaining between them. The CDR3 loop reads CATSDLVQGFADTQYF. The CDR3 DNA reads TGTGCCACCAGTGATTTGGTACAGGGATTTGCAGATACGCAGTATTTT.

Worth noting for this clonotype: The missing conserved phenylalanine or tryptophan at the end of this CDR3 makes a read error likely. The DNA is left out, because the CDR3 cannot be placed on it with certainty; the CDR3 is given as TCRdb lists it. CDR3 amino acids: CASSLWAGGAII. This chain connects TRBV5-6 to TRBJ2-3; the table assigns TRBD1, which was not confirmed against the DNA. The CDR3 is 12 amino acids long, termini counted. Germline loops: CDR1 SGHDT, CDR2 YYEEEE.

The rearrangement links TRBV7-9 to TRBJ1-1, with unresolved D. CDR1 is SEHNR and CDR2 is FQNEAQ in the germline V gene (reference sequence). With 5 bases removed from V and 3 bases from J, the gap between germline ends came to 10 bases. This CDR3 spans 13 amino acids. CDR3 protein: CASSPTRDTEAFF. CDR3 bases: TGTGCCAGCAGCCCCACCCGGGACACTGAAGCTTTCTTT.

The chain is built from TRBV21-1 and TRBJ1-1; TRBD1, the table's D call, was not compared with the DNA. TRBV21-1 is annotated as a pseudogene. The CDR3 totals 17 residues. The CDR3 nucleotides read TGTGCCAGCAGCACGGGACAGGGTGGGATAGGAACCACTGAAGCTTTCTTT. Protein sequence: CASSTGQGGIGTTEAFF.

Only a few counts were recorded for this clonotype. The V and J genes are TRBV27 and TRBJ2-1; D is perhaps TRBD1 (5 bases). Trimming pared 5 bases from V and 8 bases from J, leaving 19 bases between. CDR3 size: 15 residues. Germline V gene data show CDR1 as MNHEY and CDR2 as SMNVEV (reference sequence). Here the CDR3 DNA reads TGTGCCAGCAGTAACGCTTATCAGGGTCGGGATGAGCAGTTCTTC. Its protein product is CASSNAYQGRDEQFF.

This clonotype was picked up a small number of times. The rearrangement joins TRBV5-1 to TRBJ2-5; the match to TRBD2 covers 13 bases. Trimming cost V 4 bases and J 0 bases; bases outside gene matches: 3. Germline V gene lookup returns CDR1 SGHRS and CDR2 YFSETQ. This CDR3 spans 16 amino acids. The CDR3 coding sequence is TGCGCCAGCAGCGGGGGACTAGCGGGGTACCAAGAGACCCAGTACTTC. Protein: CASSGGLAGYQETQYF.

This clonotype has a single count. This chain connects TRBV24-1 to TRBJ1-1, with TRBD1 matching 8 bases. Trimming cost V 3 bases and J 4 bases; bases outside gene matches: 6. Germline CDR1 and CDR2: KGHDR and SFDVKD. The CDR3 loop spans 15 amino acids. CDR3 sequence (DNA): TGTGCCACCAGTGATGGAACAGGGGGGGTCACTGAAGCTTTCTTT. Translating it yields CATSDGTGGVTEAFF.

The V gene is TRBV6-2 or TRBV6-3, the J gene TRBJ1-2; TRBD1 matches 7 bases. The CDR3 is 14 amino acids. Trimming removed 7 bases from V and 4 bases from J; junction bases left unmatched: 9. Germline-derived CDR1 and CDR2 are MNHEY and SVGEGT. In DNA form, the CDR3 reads TGTGCCAGCATCGAACAGGGGTTCGGCTATGGCTACACCTTC. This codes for CASIEQGFGYGYTF.

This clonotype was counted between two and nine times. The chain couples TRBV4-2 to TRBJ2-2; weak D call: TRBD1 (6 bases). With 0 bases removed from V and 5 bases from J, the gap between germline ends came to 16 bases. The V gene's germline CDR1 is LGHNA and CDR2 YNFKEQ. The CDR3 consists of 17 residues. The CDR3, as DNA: TGTGCCAGCAGCCAAGACCGAGGGGGAATGAGGACCGGGGAGCTGTTTTTT. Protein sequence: CASSQDRGGMRTGELFF.

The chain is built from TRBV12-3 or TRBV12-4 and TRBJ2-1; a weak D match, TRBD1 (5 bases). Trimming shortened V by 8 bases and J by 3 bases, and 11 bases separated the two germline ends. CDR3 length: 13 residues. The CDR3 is CASHQGDYNEQFF. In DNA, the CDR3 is TGTGCCAGCCACCAAGGGGACTACAATGAGCAGTTCTTC.

The CDR3 coding sequence is TGTGCCAGCAGCCGGACAGGGGGCCTCAGCAATCAGCCCCAGCATTTT. Protein: CASSRTGGLSNQPQHF. V and J are TRBV12-3 or TRBV12-4 and TRBJ1-5; 11 bases match TRBD1. J gave up 1 base and V 6 bases, and 5 bases lay outside the gene matches. CDR3 length: 16 residues.

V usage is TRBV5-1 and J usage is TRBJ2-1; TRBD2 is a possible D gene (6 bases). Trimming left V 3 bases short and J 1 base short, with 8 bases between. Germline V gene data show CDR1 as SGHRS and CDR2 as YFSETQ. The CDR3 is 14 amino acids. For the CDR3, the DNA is TGCGCCAGCAGCTGGAGGGAGTCCTACAATGAGCAGTTCTTC. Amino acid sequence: CASSWRESYNEQFF.

CDR3 nucleotides: TGTGCCAGCAGCCAAATTAGCGGGGGGGCGGATACGCAGTATTTT. Protein product: CASSQISGGADTQYF. This chain joins TRBV4-2 and TRBJ2-3, with 11 positions matching TRBD2. The ends lost 2 bases at V and 6 bases at J; junction bases unmatched: 4. The CDR3 covers 15 residues. Germline CDR1 reads LGHNA; CDR2 reads YNFKEQ.

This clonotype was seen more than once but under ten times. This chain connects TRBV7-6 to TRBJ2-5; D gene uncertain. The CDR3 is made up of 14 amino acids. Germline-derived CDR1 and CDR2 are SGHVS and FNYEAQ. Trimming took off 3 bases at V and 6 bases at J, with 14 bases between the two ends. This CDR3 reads CASSFGVGRKTQYF. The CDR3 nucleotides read TGTGCCAGCAGCTTCGGCGTGGGAAGAAAGACCCAGTACTTC.

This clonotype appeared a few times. The CDR3 reads CASSLTQGLPHTGELFF. The CDR3, as DNA: TGTGCCAGCAGCTTGACTCAGGGGCTCCCCCACACCGGGGAGCTGTTTTTT. J is TRBJ2-2 and V is TRBV7-9; the D gene is possibly TRBD1 (6 bases). Per the germline V gene, CDR1 is SEHNR and CDR2 is FQNEAQ (reference sequence). V was clipped by 3 bases and J by 3 bases, with 17 bases between them. The CDR3 has 17 residues.

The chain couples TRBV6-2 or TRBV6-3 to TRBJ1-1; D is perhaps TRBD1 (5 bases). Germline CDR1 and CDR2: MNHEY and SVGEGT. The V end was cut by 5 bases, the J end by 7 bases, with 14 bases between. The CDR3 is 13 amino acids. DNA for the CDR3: TGTGCCAGCAGTCGCCCGGGGGATGGTGAAGCTTTCTTT. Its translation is CASSRPGDGEAFF.

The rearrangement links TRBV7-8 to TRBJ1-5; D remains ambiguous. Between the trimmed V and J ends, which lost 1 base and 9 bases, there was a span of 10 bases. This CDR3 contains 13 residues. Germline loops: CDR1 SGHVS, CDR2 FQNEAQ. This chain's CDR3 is CASSLGGIWPQHF. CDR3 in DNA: TGTGCCAGCAGCTTAGGGGGTATTTGGCCCCAGCATTTT.

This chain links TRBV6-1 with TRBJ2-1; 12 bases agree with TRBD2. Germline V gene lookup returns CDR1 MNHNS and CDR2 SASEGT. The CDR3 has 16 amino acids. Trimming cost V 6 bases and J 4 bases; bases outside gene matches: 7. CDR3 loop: CASSRLAGAQYNEQFF. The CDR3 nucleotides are TGTGCCAGCAGCAGACTAGCGGGGGCTCAGTACAATGAGCAGTTCTTC.

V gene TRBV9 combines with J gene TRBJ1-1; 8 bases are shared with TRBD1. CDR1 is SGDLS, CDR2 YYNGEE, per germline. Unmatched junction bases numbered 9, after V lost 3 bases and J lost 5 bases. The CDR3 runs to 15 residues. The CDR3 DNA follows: TGTGCCAGCAGCGCATACCGGACAGGGCGAACTGAAGCTTTCTTT. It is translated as CASSAYRTGRTEAFF.

CDR3 in DNA: TGTGCCAGTACGGGGGGCGCGGGATACGAGCAGTACTTC. Encoded protein: CASTGGAGYEQYF. This rearrangement joins TRBV19 to TRBJ2-7, with D perhaps matching TRBD2 (7 bases). CDR1 LNHDA and CDR2 SQIVND come from the germline V gene (reference sequence). This CDR3 has 13 amino acids. V gave up 7 bases and J gave up 4 bases, with 14 bases separating them.